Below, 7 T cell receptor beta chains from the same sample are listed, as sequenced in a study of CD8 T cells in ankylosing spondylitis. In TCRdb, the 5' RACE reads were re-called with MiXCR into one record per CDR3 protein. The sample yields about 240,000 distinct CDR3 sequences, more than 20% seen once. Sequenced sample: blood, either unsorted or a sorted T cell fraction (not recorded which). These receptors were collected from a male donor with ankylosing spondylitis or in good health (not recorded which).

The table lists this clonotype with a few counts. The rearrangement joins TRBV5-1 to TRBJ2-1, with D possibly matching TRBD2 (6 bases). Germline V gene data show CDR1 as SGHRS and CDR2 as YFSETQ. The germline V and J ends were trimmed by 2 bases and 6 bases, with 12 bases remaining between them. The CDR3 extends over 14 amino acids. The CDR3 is CASSLSGVINEQFF. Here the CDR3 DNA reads TGCGCCAGCAGCTTATCGGGGGTGATCAATGAGCAGTTCTTC.

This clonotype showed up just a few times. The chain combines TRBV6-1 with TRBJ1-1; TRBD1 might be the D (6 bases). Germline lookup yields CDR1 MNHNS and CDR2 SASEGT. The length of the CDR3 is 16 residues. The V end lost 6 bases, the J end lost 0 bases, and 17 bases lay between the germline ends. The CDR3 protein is CASSRGGIPMNTEAFF. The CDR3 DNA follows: TGTGCCAGCAGCCGCGGGGGCATCCCAATGAACACTGAAGCTTTCTTT.

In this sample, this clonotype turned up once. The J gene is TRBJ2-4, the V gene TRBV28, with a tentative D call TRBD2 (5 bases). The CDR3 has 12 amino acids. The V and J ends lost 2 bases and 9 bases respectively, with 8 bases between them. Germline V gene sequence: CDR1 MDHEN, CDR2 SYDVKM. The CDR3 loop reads CASSLLEGIQYF. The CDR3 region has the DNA TGTGCCAGCAGTTTACTAGAGGGCATTCAGTACTTC.

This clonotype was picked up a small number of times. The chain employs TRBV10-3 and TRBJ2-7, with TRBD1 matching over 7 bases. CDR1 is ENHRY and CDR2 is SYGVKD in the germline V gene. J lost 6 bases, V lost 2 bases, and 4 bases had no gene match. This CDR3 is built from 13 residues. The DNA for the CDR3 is TGTGCCATCAGTGAGGGACAGGCCTCCGAGCAGTACTTC. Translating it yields CAISEGQASEQYF.

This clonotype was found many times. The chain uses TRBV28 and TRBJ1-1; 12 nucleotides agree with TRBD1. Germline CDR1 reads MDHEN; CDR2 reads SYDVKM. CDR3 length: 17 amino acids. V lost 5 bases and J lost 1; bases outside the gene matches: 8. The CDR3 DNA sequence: TGTGCCAGCAGTGGGATCCCGGGACAGGGGGCGAACACTGAAGCTTTCTTT. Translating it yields CASSGIPGQGANTEAFF.

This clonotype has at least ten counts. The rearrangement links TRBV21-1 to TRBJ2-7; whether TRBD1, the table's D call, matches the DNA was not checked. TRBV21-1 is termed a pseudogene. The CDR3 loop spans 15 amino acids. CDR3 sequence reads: CASSRNRGTSSEQYF. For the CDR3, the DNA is TGTGCCAGCAGCCGGAACAGGGGAACTTCGTCCGAGCAGTACTTC.

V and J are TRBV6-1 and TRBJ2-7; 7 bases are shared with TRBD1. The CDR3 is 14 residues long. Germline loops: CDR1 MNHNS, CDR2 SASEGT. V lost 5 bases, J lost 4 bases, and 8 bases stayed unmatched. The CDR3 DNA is TGTGCCAGCAGTAGGGGGCTCGGAATATACGAGCAGTACTTC. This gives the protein CASSRGLGIYEQYF.